These 12 T cell receptor beta chains were sequenced from one sample in a study of shared clonotypes between healthy human individuals. Libraries were prepared by immunoSEQ multiplex PCR; TCRdb keeps only in-frame clonotypes and omits some of them. The sample records some 510,000 clones, 70% to 80% being singletons. The specimen sequenced was PBMCs. The receptors originated from a woman aged 40 to 49 in good health. Some clones in this sample may be carry-over from other donors' samples.

This clone came up a few times. V usage is TRBV7-9 and J usage is TRBJ1-1; D possibly corresponds to TRBD1 (6 bases). This CDR3 spans 13 amino acids. In germline, CDR1 is SEHNR, CDR2 FQNEAQ (reference sequence). V was clipped by 8 bases and J by 0 bases, with 10 bases between them. CDR3 amino acids: CASGQGLNTEAFF. CDR3 nucleotide sequence: TGTGCCAGCGGTCAGGGGCTGAACACTGAAGCTTTCTTT.

The chain is built from TRBV7-9 and TRBJ2-3, with D possibly being TRBD1 or TRBD2 (5 bases each). This CDR3 contains 15 residues. The germline V gene has CDR1 SEHNR and CDR2 FQNEAQ (reference sequence). V lost 5 bases to trimming and J lost 3 bases, with 15 bases between them. In DNA form, the CDR3 reads TGTGCCAGCAGCCGGCCAGGGAGCAGGACAGATACGCAGTATTTT. Translation: CASSRPGSRTDTQYF.

The sample holds a few counts of this clone. The chain employs TRBV20-1 and TRBJ2-1; D perhaps matches TRBD1 (6 bases). Trimming removed 7 bases at V and 13 bases at J, with 8 bases between. This CDR3 has 8 residues. CDR1 is DFQATT, CDR2 SNEGSKA, per germline (reference sequence). DNA of the CDR3: TGCAGTGTACAGGGACAGTTCTTC. Translating it yields CSVQGQFF.

The V call is TRBV6-4, the J call TRBJ2-1; D may match TRBD1 or TRBD2 (5 bases each). Between the trimmed V and J ends, which lost 3 bases and 0 bases, there was a span of 9 bases. This CDR3 comprises 15 residues. From germline, CDR1 is MRHNA and CDR2 SNTAGT. CDR3 residues: CASSEDTSSYNEQFF. Here the CDR3 DNA reads TGTGCCAGCAGTGAGGACACTAGCTCCTACAATGAGCAGTTCTTC.

The chain carries TRBV19 and TRBJ2-7; 9 bases are a match to TRBD1. Trimming removed 1 base from V and 1 base from J; junction bases left unmatched: 2. The CDR3 is 15 residues long. CDR1 is LNHDA and CDR2 is SQIVND in the germline V gene (reference sequence). CDR3 residues: CASSIAGTGSYEQYF. CDR3 bases: TGTGCCAGTAGTATAGCGGGGACAGGGTCCTACGAGCAGTACTTC.

The chain joins TRBV6-1 to TRBJ2-1; 7 bases map to TRBD1. This CDR3 contains 15 residues. Germline V gene data show CDR1 as MNHNS and CDR2 as SASEGT. V was clipped by 1 base and J by 4 bases; unmatched bases: 4. The CDR3 DNA reads as TGTGCCAGCAGTGAAGTAGTGACAGGGTACAATGAGCAGTTCTTC. Protein: CASSEVVTGYNEQFF.

The V gene is TRBV7-2, the J gene TRBJ1-4; a weak D match, TRBD1 (6 bases). This CDR3 has 16 residues. Trimming took 5 bases from V and 8 from J, leaving 21 bases between them. The germline V gene has CDR1 SGHTA and CDR2 FQGNSA. CDR3 region: CASSQKQGSQREKLFF. The CDR3 DNA is TGTGCCAGCAGCCAAAAACAGGGCTCCCAACGGGAAAAACTGTTTTTT. The whole variable domain, filled in from reference TRBV7-2 and TRBJ1-4, reads GAGVSQSPSNKVTEKGKDVELRCDPISGHTALYWYRQSLGQGLEFLIYFQGNSAPDKSGLPSDRFSAERTGGSVSTLTIQRTQQEDSAVYLCASSQKQGSQREKLFFGSGTQLSVL.

A single count supports this clone. V is TRBV2 and J is TRBJ2-5; D is unresolved. V was trimmed by 6 bases and J by 2 bases, leaving 7 bases between them. The CDR3 has 12 amino acids. CDR1 is SNHLY, CDR2 FYNNEI, per germline. This CDR3 is CASSHPQETQYF. The CDR3 DNA sequence: TGTGCCAGCAGCCACCCTCAAGAGACCCAGTACTTC.

The chain has TRBV4-1 and TRBJ1-1; no definite D call. The CDR3 totals 11 residues. Germline V lookup: CDR1 MGHRA, CDR2 YSYEKL. V dropped 5 bases and J dropped 7 bases, with 8 bases sitting between them. CDR3 coding DNA: TGCGCCAGCAGCTTGTCGGGTGAAGCTTTCTTT. Its protein is CASSLSGEAFF.

With regard to this clone: A much larger clone differs by one base, so this may be a read error. Other DNA sequences in this specimen translate into the identical CDR3. This rearrangement joins TRBV2 to TRBJ2-7; no clear D. The length of the CDR3 is 11 residues. CDR1 and CDR2 (germline): SNHLY, FYNNEI. V was trimmed by 5 bases and J by 0 bases, leaving 2 bases between them. As DNA, the CDR3 is TGTGCCAGCAGTTACTCCTACGAGCAGTACTTC. Residues: CASSYSYEQYF. Looking up the rest from reference TRBV2 and TRBJ2-7 gives the full variable domain: EPEVTQTPSHQVTQMGQEVILRCVPISNHLYFYWYRQILGQKVEFLVSFYNNEISEKSEIFDDQFSVERPDGSNFTLKIRSTKLEDSAMYFCASSYSYEQYFGPGTRLTVT.

The V gene is TRBV6-1, the J gene TRBJ2-7, with TRBD1 matching 9 bases. The J segment lost 2 bases and the V segment lost 1 base, leaving 3 bases of the junction unmatched. This CDR3 has 15 amino acids. Germline lookup yields CDR1 MNHNS and CDR2 SASEGT. The CDR3 DNA reads TGTGCCAGCAGTGAAGGAAGACAGGGGGCCTACGAGCAGTACTTC. Encoded protein: CASSEGRQGAYEQYF.

This clone has just a few counts. In DNA form, the CDR3 reads TGTGCCAGCAGTCCGACTAGCGGGAGGGTGGCAGTCGGGGAGCAGTTCTTC. Protein: CASSPTSGRVAVGEQFF. The rearrangement uses TRBV27 and TRBJ2-1; 14 bases are a match to TRBD2. Germline V lookup: CDR1 MNHEY, CDR2 SMNVEV (reference sequence). The CDR3 spans 17 residues. With 5 bases clipped from V and 10 bases from J, the junction kept 13 bases outside the gene matches.